This TCR beta chain was identified in a study of blood T cell repertoires in COVID-19. The table lists this clone with many counts. Sequencing used immunoSEQ multiplex PCR; TCRdb keeps in-frame clones, though not all of them. The data contain over 150,000 clones, more than 70% of them singletons. Germline loops: CDR1 SGHRS, CDR2 YFSETQ. Trimming removed 4 bases from V and 1 base from J, with 5 bases in between. CDR3 size: 13 residues. The chain uses TRBV5-1 and TRBJ2-2; D gene ambiguous. Sequenced input: peripheral blood. The sequence came from a woman between 65 and 79 years old who had recovered from COVID-19. CDR3 sequence: CASSVRNTGELFF. DNA for the CDR3: TGCGCCAGCAGCGTCAGGAACACCGGGGAGCTGTTTTTT. Full variable domain (remainder filled in from reference TRBV5-1 and TRBJ2-2): KAGVTQTPRYLIKTRGQQVTLSCSPISGHRSVSWYQQTPGQGLQFLFEYFSETQRNKGNFPGRFSGRQFSNSRSEMNVSTLELGDSALYLCASSVRNTGELFFGEGSRLTVL.